This TCR beta chain was recorded in a study of blood T cell repertoires in COVID-19. Study as a whole: Sites in the United States, Italy and Spain provided acute and convalescent COVID-19 samples.

Per the original data handling: Using reference gene primer amplification, nucleated cell counts were estimated. TCRdb's table, derived via immunoSEQ multiplex PCR, lists solely in-frame clones and lacks some. V, J and clone size reflect that table, while D and trimming were determined from the DNA. Here the sample spans almost 400,000 clones, 89% being singletons. The ends were cut back, 7 bases at V and 3 bases at J, with 9 bases in the middle. The CDR3 extends over 12 amino acids. Germline CDR1 is MGHRA and CDR2 is YSYEKL. The source is a woman aged 25 to 39 who had recovered from COVID-19. Material: PBMCs or T cells enriched from blood (not recorded which). This chain uses TRBV4-1 with TRBJ1-1; a possible D gene is TRBD1 (6 bases). The CDR3 nucleotides read TGCGCCAGCACCAAGGGGGACACTGAAGCTTTCTTT. Protein sequence: CASTKGDTEAFF.